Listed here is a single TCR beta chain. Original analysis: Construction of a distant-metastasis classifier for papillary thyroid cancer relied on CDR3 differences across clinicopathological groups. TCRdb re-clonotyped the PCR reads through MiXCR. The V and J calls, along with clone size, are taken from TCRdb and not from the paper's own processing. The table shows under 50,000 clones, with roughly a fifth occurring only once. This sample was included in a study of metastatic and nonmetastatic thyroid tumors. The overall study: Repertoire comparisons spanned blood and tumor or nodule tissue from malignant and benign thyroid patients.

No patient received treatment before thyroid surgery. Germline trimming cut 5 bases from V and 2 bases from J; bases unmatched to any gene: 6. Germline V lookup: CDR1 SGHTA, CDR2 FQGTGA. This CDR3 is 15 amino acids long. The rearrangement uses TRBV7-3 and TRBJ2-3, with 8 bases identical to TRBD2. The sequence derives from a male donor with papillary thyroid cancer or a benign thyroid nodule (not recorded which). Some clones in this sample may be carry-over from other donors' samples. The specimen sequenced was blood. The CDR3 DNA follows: TGTGCCAGCAGCCTGGGACTAGGATACACAGATACGCAGTATTTT. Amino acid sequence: CASSLGLGYTDTQYF.